This T cell receptor (beta chain) appears in the sequencing data of a study of shared clonotypes between healthy human individuals. Study-wide results and limits: Among several donors, approximately 5% of naive CD4 clonotypes were found in common. Large depth notwithstanding, sorted-subset sequencing proved incomplete by rarefaction.

Those who donated were healthy HIV-negative adults, with no recent acute infections or vaccinations reported. Clones were read by immunoSEQ multiplex PCR, and TCRdb kept only the in-frame ones, dropping some. Of over a million clones detected, approximately 98.5% appear once; the ten largest clones hold 0.3% to 0.45%. For this clone: Antigen specificity is unknown.

The length of the CDR3 is 14 residues. Looked up from germline, CDR1 is SGHNT and CDR2 is YYREEE (reference sequence). V was trimmed by 4 bases and J by 6 bases, leaving 17 bases between them. The rearrangement links TRBV5-4 to TRBJ2-7; D is unclear. The source is a man aged 30 to 45 in good health. Sequenced sample: naive CD4+ T cells sorted from blood. Indicated subset: CD45RA+ positively selected. Here the CDR3 DNA reads TGTGCCAGCAGCGGGAACAGCCCATCTCTCGAGCAGTACTTC. Translated: CASSGNSPSLEQYF.